This T cell receptor beta chain is from a study of vaccination and CD4 T cells after COVID-19. About the study: Median time from COVID diagnosis to post-COVID sampling was over 85 days (35 to 161).

Oncomine TCR Beta short-read sequencing was applied to DNA from cultured CD4+ T cells. TCRdb redid the calling of the PCR reads with MiXCR, one entry per CDR3 protein. The sample lists approximately 2,500 distinct CDR3 sequences, 15% to 20% occurring once. The V gene's germline CDR1 is MNHEY and CDR2 SMNVEV (reference sequence). The CDR3 spans 14 residues. Treatment: approximately 9-day PBMC culture with coronavirus spike peptide pools or control peptides (ViraFEST assay). Unexposed donor CD4+ T cells predated the COVID-19 pandemic, collected 2011-2018. Peptide pool stimulation in ViraFEST expanded antigen-specific T cells, whose TCRs were then sequenced. Cultures of PBMCs, roughly 2 million per well, were set up with approximately 10 IU/ml IL-2 and roughly 10 ug/ml peptide pools. As regards this clonotype: The antigen remains undetermined. A much larger clone is a single base away; this may be a read error.

The receptor comes from a human donor in good health. The sequencing sample was made of CD4+ T cells from blood, cultured in vitro. This sequence joins TRBV27 and TRBJ1-2, with TRBD1 matching 10 bases. CDR3: CVSRFRQGAYGYTF. The CDR3 DNA follows: TGTGTCAGCAGATTTAGACAGGGGGCATATGGCTACACCTTC.